This T cell receptor (beta chain) emerged from a study of shared clonotypes between healthy human individuals. Study-wide context: Per donor, CD8 memory used one plate, CD8 naive used two, CD4 memory used three and CD4 naive used three.

This CDR3 spans 16 amino acids. Germline V lookup: CDR1 KGHSH, CDR2 LQKENI. V lost 3 bases and J lost 4; bases outside the gene matches: 10. The naive CD8 subset, CD45RO-negative cells positively selected for CCR7, excluded terminally differentiated effector memory CD45RA+ cells. The authors distributed each subset's genomic DNA evenly over several immunoSEQ plates. Clones were read by immunoSEQ multiplex PCR, and TCRdb kept only the in-frame ones, dropping some. The repertoire consists of about 550,000 clones, with nearly 97% occurring once and the leading ten covering about 0.11%. The receptor's source is a woman in her 30s in good health. The chain is built from TRBV18 and TRBJ2-3; 7 bases match TRBD1. The specimen was naive CD8+ T cells sorted from blood. For the CDR3, the DNA is TGTGCCAGCTCACCCGGGACAGCAGAAAGGGCAGATACGCAGTATTTT. This sequence encodes CASSPGTAERADTQYF. Supplemented by reference TRBV18 and TRBJ2-3, the full variable domain reads NAGVMQNPRHLVRRRGQEARLRCSPMKGHSHVYWYRQLPEEGLKFMVYLQKENIIDESGMPKERFSAEFPKEGPSILRIQQVVRGDSAAYFCASSPGTAERADTQYFGPGTRLTVL.